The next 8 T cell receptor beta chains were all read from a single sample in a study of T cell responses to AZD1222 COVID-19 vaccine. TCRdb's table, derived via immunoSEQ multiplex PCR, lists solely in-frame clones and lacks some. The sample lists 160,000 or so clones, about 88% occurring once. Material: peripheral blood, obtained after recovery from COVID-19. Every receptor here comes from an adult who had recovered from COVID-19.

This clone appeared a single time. In nucleotides, the CDR3 is TGTGCCAGCAGCCCAGCAACTAATGAAAAACTGTTTTTT. It encodes CASSPATNEKLFF. This chain connects TRBV5-6 to TRBJ1-4; D is unclear. Germline V gene lookup returns CDR1 SGHDT and CDR2 YYEEEE. The CDR3 spans 13 residues. The V end was cut by 4 bases, the J end by 0 bases, with 4 bases between.

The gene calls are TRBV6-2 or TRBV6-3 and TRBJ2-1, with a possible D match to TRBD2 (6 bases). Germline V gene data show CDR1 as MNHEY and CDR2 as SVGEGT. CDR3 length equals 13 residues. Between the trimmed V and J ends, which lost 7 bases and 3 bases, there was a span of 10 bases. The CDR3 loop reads CASNPGDYNEQFF. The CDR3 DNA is TGTGCCAGCAACCCGGGAGACTACAATGAGCAGTTCTTC.

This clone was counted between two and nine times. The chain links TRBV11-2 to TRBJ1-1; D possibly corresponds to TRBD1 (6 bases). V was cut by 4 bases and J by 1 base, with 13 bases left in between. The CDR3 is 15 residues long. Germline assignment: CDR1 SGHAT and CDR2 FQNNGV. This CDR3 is CASSWISGANTEAFF. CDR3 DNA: TGTGCCAGCAGCTGGATTTCAGGGGCGAACACTGAAGCTTTCTTT.

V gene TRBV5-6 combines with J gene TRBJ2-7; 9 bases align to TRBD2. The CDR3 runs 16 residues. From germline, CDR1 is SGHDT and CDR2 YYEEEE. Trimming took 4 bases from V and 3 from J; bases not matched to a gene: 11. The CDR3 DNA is TGTGCCAGCAGCCCGGGCGGGGGGGCCATGGACTACGAGCAGTACTTC. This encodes CASSPGGGAMDYEQYF.

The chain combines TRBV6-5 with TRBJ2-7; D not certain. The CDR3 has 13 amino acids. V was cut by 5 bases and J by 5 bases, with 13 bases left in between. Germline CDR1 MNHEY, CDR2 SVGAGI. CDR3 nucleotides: TGTGCCAGCAGTACAACCTGGATGGACGAGCAGTACTTC. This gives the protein CASSTTWMDEQYF.

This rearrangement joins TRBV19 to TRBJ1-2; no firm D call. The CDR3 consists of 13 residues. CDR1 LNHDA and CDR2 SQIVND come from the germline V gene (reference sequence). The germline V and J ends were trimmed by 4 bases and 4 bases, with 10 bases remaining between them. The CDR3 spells CASSSSGVYGYTF. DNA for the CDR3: TGTGCCAGTAGTAGCTCCGGGGTCTATGGCTACACCTTC.

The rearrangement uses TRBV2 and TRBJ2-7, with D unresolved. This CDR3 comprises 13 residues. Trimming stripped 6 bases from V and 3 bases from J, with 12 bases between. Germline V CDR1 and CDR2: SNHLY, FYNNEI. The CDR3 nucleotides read TGTGCCAGCAGACGGCTGGAGAGCTACGAGCAGTACTTC. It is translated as CASRRLESYEQYF. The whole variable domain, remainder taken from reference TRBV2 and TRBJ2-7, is EPEVTQTPSHQVTQMGQEVILRCVPISNHLYFYWYRQILGQKVEFLVSFYNNEISEKSEIFDDQFSVERPDGSNFTLKIRSTKLEDSAMYFCASRRLESYEQYFGPGTRLTVT.

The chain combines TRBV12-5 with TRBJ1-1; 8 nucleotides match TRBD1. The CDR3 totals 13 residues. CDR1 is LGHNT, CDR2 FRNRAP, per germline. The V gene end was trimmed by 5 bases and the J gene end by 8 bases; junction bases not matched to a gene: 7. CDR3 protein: CASGPRTGPEAFF. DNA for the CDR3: TGTGCTAGTGGTCCCCGGACAGGGCCCGAAGCTTTCTTT.